This record covers a single T cell receptor (beta chain). The protocol was immunoSEQ multiplex PCR, while the TCRdb copy is restricted to in-frame clones and leaves out a portion. In the table there are fewer than 65,000 clones, approximately 93% of which are singletons. The data derive from a study of T cell changes during pregnancy in multiple sclerosis. CDR3 length equals 13 residues. The ends were cut back, 2 bases at V and 6 bases at J, with 12 bases in the middle. The germline V gene has CDR1 GTSNPN and CDR2 SVGIG (reference sequence). The chain recombines TRBV30 with TRBJ2-3; D possibly corresponds to TRBD2 (7 bases). The clonotype was recovered from a female donor with multiple sclerosis, enrolled in a pregnancy study. Sequenced here: peripheral blood, sampled in the second trimester of pregnancy. Here the CDR3 DNA reads TGTGCCTGGAGTCAGGGGAGGGCGGATACGCAGTATTTT. This gives the protein CAWSQGRADTQYF.